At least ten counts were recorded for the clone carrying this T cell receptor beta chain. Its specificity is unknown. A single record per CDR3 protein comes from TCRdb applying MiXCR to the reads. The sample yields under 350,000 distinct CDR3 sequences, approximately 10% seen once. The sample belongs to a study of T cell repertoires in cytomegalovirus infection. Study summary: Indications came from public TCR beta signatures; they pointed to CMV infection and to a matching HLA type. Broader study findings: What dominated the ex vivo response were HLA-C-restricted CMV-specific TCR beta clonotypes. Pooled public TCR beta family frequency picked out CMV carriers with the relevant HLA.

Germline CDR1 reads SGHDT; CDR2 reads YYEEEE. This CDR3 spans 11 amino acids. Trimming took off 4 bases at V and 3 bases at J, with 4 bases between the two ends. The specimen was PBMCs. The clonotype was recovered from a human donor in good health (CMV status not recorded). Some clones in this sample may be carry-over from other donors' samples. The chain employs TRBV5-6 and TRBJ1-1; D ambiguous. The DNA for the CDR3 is TGTGCCAGCAGCCAATACACTGAAGCTTTCTTT. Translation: CASSQYTEAFF. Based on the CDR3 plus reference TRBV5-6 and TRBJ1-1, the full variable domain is DAGVTQSPTHLIKTRGQQVTLRCSPKSGHDTVSWYQQALGQGPQFIFQYYEEEERQRGNFPDRFSGHQFPNYSSELNVNALLLGDSALYLCASSQYTEAFFGQGTRLTVV.